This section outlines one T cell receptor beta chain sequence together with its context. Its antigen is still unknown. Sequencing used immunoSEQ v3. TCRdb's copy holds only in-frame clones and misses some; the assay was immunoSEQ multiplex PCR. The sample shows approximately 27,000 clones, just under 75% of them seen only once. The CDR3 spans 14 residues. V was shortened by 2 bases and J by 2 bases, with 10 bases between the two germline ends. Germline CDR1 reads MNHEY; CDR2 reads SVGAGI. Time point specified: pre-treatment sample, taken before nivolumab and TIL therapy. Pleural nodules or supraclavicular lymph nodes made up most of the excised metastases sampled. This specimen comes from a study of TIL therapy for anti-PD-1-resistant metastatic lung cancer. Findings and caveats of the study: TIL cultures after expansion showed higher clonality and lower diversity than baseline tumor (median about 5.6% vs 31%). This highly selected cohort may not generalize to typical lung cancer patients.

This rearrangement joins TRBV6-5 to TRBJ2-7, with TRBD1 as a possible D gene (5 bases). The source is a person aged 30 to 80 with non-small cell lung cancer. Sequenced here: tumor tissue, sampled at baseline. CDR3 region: CASSYGAGTYEQYF. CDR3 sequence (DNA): TGTGCCAGCAGTTACGGGGCAGGGACCTACGAGCAGTACTTC.